The 29 T cell receptor beta chains given below trace back to one sample, sequenced in a study of cytomegalovirus exposure and HLA in healthy donors. Repertoires were generated with immunoSEQ multiplex PCR, while TCRdb's copy carries only in-frame clones and drops some. The table shows fewer than 100,000 clones, with approximately 91% occurring only once. Sequenced: PBMCs. Receptors originate from a man aged 30 to 45 in good health and CMV-seronegative.

The J gene is TRBJ2-2, the V gene TRBV19, with TRBD1 matching over 11 bases. The CDR3 runs to 16 residues. With V trimmed by 8 bases and J by 3 bases, 8 bases remained unmatched. Looked up from germline, CDR1 is LNHDA and CDR2 is SQIVND (reference sequence). CDR3 sequence (DNA): TGTGCCAGTGTAAAGGGACAGGGGGTCCACACCGGGGAGCTGTTTTTT. It is translated as CASVKGQGVHTGELFF.

The V call is TRBV11-2, the J call TRBJ1-1; D is possibly TRBD1 (6 bases). This CDR3 contains 15 residues. The V end lost 5 bases, the J end lost 4 bases, and 17 bases lay between the germline ends. Germline-derived CDR1 and CDR2 are SGHAT and FQNNGV. DNA of the CDR3: TGTGCCAGCAGCCCGACTGGACAGTGGGGCACTGAAGCTTTCTTT. Protein: CASSPTGQWGTEAFF.

CDR3 DNA: TGTGCCAGCAGTTACAGACAGGGGGAGACCCAGTACTTC. Protein sequence: CASSYRQGETQYF. The chain uses TRBV6-5 and TRBJ2-5; 8 nucleotides agree with TRBD1. The germline V gene encodes CDR1 MNHEY and CDR2 SVGAGI. The V segment lost 2 bases and the J segment 5 bases; nucleotides outside the gene matches: 1. CDR3 length equals 13 residues.

The rearrangement joins TRBV29-1 to TRBJ2-2; 7 nucleotides line up with TRBD1. CDR1 and CDR2 from the germline V gene are SQVTM and ANQGSEA. V lost 3 bases, J lost 4 bases, and 8 bases stayed unmatched. This CDR3 spans 15 amino acids. Here the CDR3 DNA reads TGCAGCGTTGATAATGGACAGGTCAGCACCGGGGAGCTGTTTTTT. This translates into CSVDNGQVSTGELFF.

V is TRBV5-1 and J is TRBJ2-1, with 8 bases lining up with TRBD1. Germline CDR1 reads SGHRS; CDR2 reads YFSETQ. The V and J ends lost 5 bases and 6 bases, in that order; junction bases with no gene match: 7. The CDR3 has 14 residues. In DNA, the CDR3 is TGCGCCAGCAGTTGGGGAACAGGGGGCAATGAGCAGTTCTTC. Protein: CASSWGTGGNEQFF.

This clone was recorded once. The rearrangement links TRBV11-3 to TRBJ1-3, with D possibly matching TRBD1 (5 bases). Germline loops: CDR1 SGHNT, CDR2 YENEEA. V was cut by 5 bases and J by 7 bases, with 24 bases left in between. The CDR3 contains 17 residues. The CDR3 loop is CASSPRGGTSTGNTIYF. DNA of the CDR3: TGTGCCAGCAGCCCTCGGGGGGGTACGAGCACGGGGAACACCATATATTTT. The full variable domain, in which reference TRBV11-3 and TRBJ1-3 provide the parts outside the CDR3, is EAGVVQSPRYKIIEKKQPVAFWCNPISGHNTLYWYLQNLGQGPELLIRYENEEAVDDSQLPKDRFSAERLKGVDSTLKIQPAELGDSAVYLCASSPRGGTSTGNTIYFGEGSWLTVV.

The J gene is TRBJ2-5, the V gene TRBV7-9, with D tentatively TRBD1 (6 bases). Trimming took 5 bases from V and 5 from J, leaving 21 bases between them. Germline V gene lookup returns CDR1 SEHNR and CDR2 FQNEAQ (reference sequence). The CDR3 is 16 amino acids. The CDR3 sequence is CASSNVFSGAGETQYF. As DNA, the CDR3 is TGTGCCAGCAGCAACGTGTTTTCAGGGGCCGGGGAGACCCAGTACTTC.

This clone was detected only once. The chain carries TRBV7-2 and TRBJ2-2; 8 nucleotides agree with TRBD2. V lost 3 bases and J lost 1; bases outside the gene matches: 4. The CDR3 length is 16 residues. Per the germline V gene, CDR1 is SGHTA and CDR2 is FQGNSA. The CDR3, as DNA: TGTGCCAGCAGCTTCGGGACTAGGGGGAACACCGGGGAGCTGTTTTTT. Its translation is CASSFGTRGNTGELFF.

The J gene is TRBJ1-5, the V gene TRBV4-1; D ambiguous. Deletions cut 1 base from V and 1 base from J, with 11 bases between. The CDR3 runs to 16 residues. Looked up from germline, CDR1 is MGHRA and CDR2 is YSYEKL. The CDR3, as DNA: TGCGCCAGCAGCCAAGGACTTCTTGAAAGCAATCAGCCCCAGCATTTT. Translation: CASSQGLLESNQPQHF.

V is TRBV7-9 and J is TRBJ2-3, with TRBD2 identical over 11 bases. The V segment lost 0 bases and the J segment 1 base; nucleotides outside the gene matches: 3. The CDR3 sequence is 17 residues long. From germline, CDR1 is SEHNR and CDR2 FQNEAQ (reference sequence). The CDR3 is CASSLALAGGGTDTQYF. The CDR3 DNA sequence: TGTGCCAGCAGCTTAGCCCTAGCGGGAGGCGGCACAGATACGCAGTATTTT.

Points on this clone: Sequence at one end of the junction differs from germline and may be a read error. The CDR3: CASSDHRGPNTPNEQFF. CDR3 DNA: TGTGCTAGCAGCGACCACAGGGGGCCCAATACACCAAATGAGCAGTTCTTC. The gene calls are TRBV7-7 and TRBJ2-1; TRBD1 matches 9 bases. This CDR3 has 17 residues. The germline gives CDR1 SSHAT, CDR2 FNYEAQ (reference sequence).

The V and J genes are TRBV7-8 and TRBJ2-3, with 9 nucleotides matching TRBD1. The V gene end was trimmed by 5 bases and the J gene end by 1 base; junction bases not matched to a gene: 7. The CDR3 sequence is 16 residues long. Germline V gene data show CDR1 as SGHVS and CDR2 as FQNEAQ. This chain's CDR3 is CASSPDRGGGTDTQYF. DNA for the CDR3: TGTGCCAGCAGCCCAGACAGGGGGGGAGGCACAGATACGCAGTATTTT.

The chain is built from TRBV7-9 and TRBJ2-7; D is perhaps TRBD2 (5 bases). V was cut by 4 bases and J by 3 bases, with 16 bases left in between. Germline V lookup: CDR1 SEHNR, CDR2 FQNEAQ (reference sequence). This CDR3 is built from 15 residues. The CDR3 spells CASSSGEGKGYEQYF. CDR3 sequence (DNA): TGTGCCAGCAGCTCCGGTGAGGGAAAAGGCTACGAGCAGTACTTC.

The chain links TRBV6-5 to TRBJ2-2, with TRBD2 matching 8 bases. Germline V gene data show CDR1 as MNHEY and CDR2 as SVGAGI. V gave up 6 bases and J gave up 6 bases; unmatched junction bases: 9. This CDR3 comprises 15 residues. CDR3 region: CASRPGLVDPGELFF. CDR3 nucleotides: TGTGCCAGCAGGCCGGGACTAGTTGATCCCGGGGAGCTGTTTTTT.

This chain connects TRBV19 to TRBJ2-7; 7 nucleotides line up with TRBD2. Trimming at V came to 3 bases and at J to 7 bases, leaving 6 bases not matched to a gene. The germline CDR1 and CDR2 sequences are LNHDA and SQIVND (reference sequence). There are 13 residues in the CDR3. As DNA, the CDR3 is TGTGCCAGTAGTATGGGCGGGAGAGGTGAGCAGTACTTC. It is translated as CASSMGGRGEQYF.

The chain recombines TRBV28 with TRBJ2-7, with 12 bases matching TRBD2. The junction had 15 bases not matched to a gene; V was cut back by 7 bases and J by 5 bases. Germline V gene data show CDR1 as MDHEN and CDR2 as SYDVKM. The CDR3 runs to 17 residues. The CDR3: CASMAQVTSGSIHEQYF. The CDR3 DNA sequence: TGTGCCAGCATGGCCCAAGTGACTAGCGGGAGTATTCACGAGCAGTACTTC.

The rearrangement joins TRBV10-3 to TRBJ1-1; D gene ambiguous. The CDR3 is made up of 12 amino acids. The V gene's germline CDR1 is ENHRY and CDR2 SYGVKD. The V end was cut by 10 bases, the J end by 4 bases, with 13 bases between. The CDR3: CATSTEGTEAFF. CDR3 nucleotides: TGTGCCACCTCAACCGAGGGCACTGAAGCTTTCTTT.

The rearrangement uses TRBV11-1 and TRBJ2-7; 7 bases align to TRBD1. The CDR3 sequence is 13 residues long. V lost 5 bases and J lost 2; bases outside the gene matches: 3. The V gene's germline CDR1 is SGHAT and CDR2 FQDESV (reference sequence). Here the CDR3 reads CASSQGEPYEQYF. The CDR3 coding sequence is TGTGCCAGCAGCCAGGGGGAGCCCTACGAGCAGTACTTC. Together with reference TRBV11-1 and TRBJ2-7, the CDR3 gives the full variable domain: EAEVAQSPRYKITEKSQAVAFWCDPISGHATLYWYRQILGQGPELLVQFQDESVVDDSQLPKDRFSAERLKGVDSTLKIQPAELGDSAMYLCASSQGEPYEQYFGPGTRLTVT.

This clone was recorded once. The chain links TRBV5-1 to TRBJ2-1; a weak D match, TRBD2 (6 bases). The germline gives CDR1 SGHRS, CDR2 YFSETQ. The ends were cut back, 1 base at V and 0 bases at J, with 8 bases in the middle. The CDR3 extends over 15 amino acids. The CDR3 bases are TGCGCCAGCAGCTTGACGGGGGACTCCTACAATGAGCAGTTCTTC. It yields the protein CASSLTGDSYNEQFF.

This chain connects TRBV28 to TRBJ2-7; D is perhaps TRBD1 (6 bases). Germline assignment: CDR1 MDHEN and CDR2 SYDVKM. Trimming took off 6 bases at V and 2 bases at J, with 23 bases between the two ends. The CDR3 is 17 amino acids. Here the CDR3 DNA reads TGTGCCAGCAGCCTCAACCGGGACAAAGTGATCACCTACGAGCAGTACTTC. This translates into CASSLNRDKVITYEQYF.

The chain joins TRBV7-2 to TRBJ2-7, with TRBD2 as a possible D gene (5 bases). Trimming left V 2 bases short and J 3 bases short, with 23 bases between. The CDR3 loop spans 18 amino acids. CDR1 and CDR2 (germline): SGHTA, FQGNSA. The CDR3 bases are TGTGCCAGCAGCTTAAGTGGTCCTACAACTTTCGGGGTCTACGAGCAGTACTTC. Encoded protein: CASSLSGPTTFGVYEQYF. The full variable domain, rest sourced from reference TRBV7-2 and TRBJ2-7, is GAGVSQSPSNKVTEKGKDVELRCDPISGHTALYWYRQSLGQGLEFLIYFQGNSAPDKSGLPSDRFSAERTGGSVSTLTIQRTQQEDSAVYLCASSLSGPTTFGVYEQYFGPGTRLTVT.

This chain joins TRBV29-1 and TRBJ2-7; D is possibly TRBD1 (5 bases). This CDR3 is built from 14 residues. The germline gives CDR1 SQVTM, CDR2 ANQGSEA. Trimming stripped 6 bases from V and 4 bases from J, with 19 bases between. The CDR3 reads CSVAYRSYPYEQYF. The CDR3 DNA reads as TGCAGCGTGGCGTACAGGTCCTATCCTTACGAGCAGTACTTC.

This clone has a single count. The chain joins TRBV11-2 to TRBJ1-1; D is possibly TRBD1 (5 bases). The CDR3 has 12 residues. The germline CDR1 and CDR2 sequences are SGHAT and FQNNGV. With 5 bases removed from V and 7 bases from J, the gap between germline ends came to 11 bases. This CDR3 is CASSLGGIEAFF. The CDR3 DNA follows: TGTGCCAGCAGCCTGGGGGGGATTGAAGCTTTCTTT.

The rearrangement uses TRBV5-1 and TRBJ2-1; 12 positions agree with TRBD2. Germline loops: CDR1 SGHRS, CDR2 YFSETQ. With 4 bases clipped from V and 8 bases from J, the junction kept 10 bases outside the gene matches. The CDR3 consists of 16 residues. The CDR3 region is CASSVLLAGGFDEQFF. The CDR3 nucleotides are TGCGCCAGCAGCGTCCTCCTAGCGGGAGGGTTCGATGAGCAGTTCTTC.

V and J are TRBV15 and TRBJ1-4, with 9 bases matching TRBD1. Germline V gene lookup returns CDR1 LNHNV and CDR2 YYDKDF (reference sequence). Trimming removed 1 base from V and 7 bases from J; junction bases left unmatched: 10. This CDR3 is built from 17 residues. CDR3 sequence: CATSRGYDGTGREKLFF. CDR3 coding DNA: TGTGCCACCAGCAGAGGGTATGATGGGACAGGGCGTGAAAAACTGTTTTTT.

The chain combines TRBV2 with TRBJ1-2, with 10 bases identical to TRBD1. Losses at the gene ends were 6 bases for V and 4 bases for J; bases not matched to a gene: 8. Germline V gives CDR1 SNHLY, CDR2 FYNNEI. The CDR3 is 15 residues long. This chain's CDR3 is CASRGQGIGPYGYTF. In DNA form, the CDR3 reads TGTGCCAGCAGGGGACAGGGGATAGGTCCCTATGGCTACACCTTC.

The chain has TRBV18 and TRBJ2-3; D is possibly TRBD2 (5 bases). V was clipped by 0 bases and J by 3 bases, with 7 bases between them. CDR3 length equals 14 residues. Germline V gene lookup returns CDR1 KGHSH and CDR2 LQKENI. This CDR3 reads CASSPPSGTDTQYF. The CDR3 nucleotides are TGTGCCAGCTCACCACCCTCGGGGACAGATACGCAGTATTTT.

V usage is TRBV7-6 and J usage is TRBJ2-3, with 11 bases lining up with TRBD2. Germline V gene data show CDR1 as SGHVS and CDR2 as FNYEAQ. The CDR3 is 18 amino acids. With 0 bases clipped from V and 1 base from J, the junction kept 6 bases outside the gene matches. In nucleotides, the CDR3 is TGTGCCAGCAGCTTAGCACCTACGGGACTAGCGGGCACAGATACGCAGTATTTT. Translation gives CASSLAPTGLAGTDTQYF.

Regarding this clone: Just one base apart from a much larger clone, this may be a read error. V usage is TRBV6-5 and J usage is TRBJ2-1; no clear D gene. The germline V gene encodes CDR1 MNHEY and CDR2 SVGAGI. The CDR3 totals 13 residues. The ends were cut back, 5 bases at V and 2 bases at J, with 7 bases in the middle. CDR3 in amino acids: CASSAAAYNEQFF. CDR3 DNA sequence: TGTGCCAGCAGTGCCGCGGCCTACAATGAGCAGTTCTTC.